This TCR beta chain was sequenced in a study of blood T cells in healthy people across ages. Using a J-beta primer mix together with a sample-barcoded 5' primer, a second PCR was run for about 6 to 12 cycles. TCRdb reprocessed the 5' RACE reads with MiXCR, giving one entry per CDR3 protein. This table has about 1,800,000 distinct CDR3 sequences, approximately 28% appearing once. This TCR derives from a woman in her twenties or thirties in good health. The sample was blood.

CDR3 nucleotide sequence: TGTGCCAACAGACCAGACAGGGGGCACGGGGCCAACGTCCTGACTTTC. The encoded protein is CANRPDRGHGANVLTF. The J gene is TRBJ2-6, the V gene TRBV6-6; 10 bases match TRBD1. In germline, CDR1 is MNHNY, CDR2 SVGAGI (reference sequence). J was trimmed by 4 bases and V by 10 bases; bases with no gene match: 10. The CDR3 is made up of 16 amino acids.